This T cell receptor (beta chain) was sequenced during a study of T cell changes during pregnancy in multiple sclerosis. Trimming removed 1 base from V and 5 bases from J, with 10 bases in between. CDR1 and CDR2 from the germline V gene are SGHTA and FQGNSA. This CDR3 is built from 14 residues. Data came from immunoSEQ multiplex PCR; TCRdb stores just in-frame clones and leaves some out. The sample lists tens of thousands of clones; approximately 90% were seen once. This chain uses TRBV7-2 with TRBJ2-3; perhaps TRBD1 as D (5 bases). This specimen consisted of CD8+ T cells from peripheral blood mononuclear cells, obtained in the third trimester of pregnancy. The receptor comes from a female donor with multiple sclerosis, enrolled in a pregnancy study. The CDR3: CASSLEGPGDTQYF. As DNA, the CDR3 is TGTGCCAGCAGCTTAGAGGGGCCCGGAGATACGCAGTATTTT. The full variable domain, completed using reference TRBV7-2 and TRBJ2-3, is GAGVSQSPSNKVTEKGKDVELRCDPISGHTALYWYRQSLGQGLEFLIYFQGNSAPDKSGLPSDRFSAERTGGSVSTLTIQRTQQEDSAVYLCASSLEGPGDTQYFGPGTRLTVL.